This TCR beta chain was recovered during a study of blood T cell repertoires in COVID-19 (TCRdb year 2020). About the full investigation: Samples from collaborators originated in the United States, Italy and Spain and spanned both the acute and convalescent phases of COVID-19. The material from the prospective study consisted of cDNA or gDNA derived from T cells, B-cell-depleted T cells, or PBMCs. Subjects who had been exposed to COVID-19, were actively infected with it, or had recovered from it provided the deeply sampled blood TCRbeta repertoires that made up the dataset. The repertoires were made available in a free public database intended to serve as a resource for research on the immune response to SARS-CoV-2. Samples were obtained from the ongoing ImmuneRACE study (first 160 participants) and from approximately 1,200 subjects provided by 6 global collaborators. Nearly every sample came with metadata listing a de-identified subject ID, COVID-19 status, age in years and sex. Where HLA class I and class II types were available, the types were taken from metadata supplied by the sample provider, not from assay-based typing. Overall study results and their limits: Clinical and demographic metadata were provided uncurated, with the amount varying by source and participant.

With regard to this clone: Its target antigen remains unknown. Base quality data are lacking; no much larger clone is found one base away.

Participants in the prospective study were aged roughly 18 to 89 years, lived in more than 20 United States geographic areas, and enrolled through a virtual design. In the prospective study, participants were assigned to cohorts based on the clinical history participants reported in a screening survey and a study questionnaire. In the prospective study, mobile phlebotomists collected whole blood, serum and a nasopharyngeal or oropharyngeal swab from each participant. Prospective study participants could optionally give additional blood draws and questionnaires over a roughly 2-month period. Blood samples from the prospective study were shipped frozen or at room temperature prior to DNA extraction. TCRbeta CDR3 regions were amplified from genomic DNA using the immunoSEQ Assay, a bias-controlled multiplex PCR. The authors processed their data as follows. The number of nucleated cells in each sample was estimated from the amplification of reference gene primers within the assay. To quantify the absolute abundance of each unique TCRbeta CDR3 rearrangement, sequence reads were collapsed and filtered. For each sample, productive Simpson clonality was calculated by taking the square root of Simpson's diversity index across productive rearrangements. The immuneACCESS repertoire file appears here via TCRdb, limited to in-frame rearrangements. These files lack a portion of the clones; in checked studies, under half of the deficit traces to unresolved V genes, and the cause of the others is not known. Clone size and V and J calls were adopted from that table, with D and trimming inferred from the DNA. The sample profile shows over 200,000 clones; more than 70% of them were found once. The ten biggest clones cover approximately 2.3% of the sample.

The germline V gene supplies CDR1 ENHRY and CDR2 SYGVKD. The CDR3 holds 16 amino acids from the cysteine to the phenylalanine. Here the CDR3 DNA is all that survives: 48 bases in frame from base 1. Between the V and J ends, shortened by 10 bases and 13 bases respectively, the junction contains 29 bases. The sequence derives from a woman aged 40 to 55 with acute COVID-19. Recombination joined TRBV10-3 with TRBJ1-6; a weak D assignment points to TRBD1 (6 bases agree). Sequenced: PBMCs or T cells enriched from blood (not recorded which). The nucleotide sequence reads TGTGCCAGGCCAATTCAACAGGGCCTCCCAATTCACCCCCTCCACTTT. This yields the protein CARPIQQGLPIHPLHF.